Listed below are T cell receptor beta chains from one sample, sequenced in a study of shared clonotypes between healthy human individuals. The data were produced by immunoSEQ multiplex PCR, yet TCRdb's version contains in-frame clones alone and is incomplete. The sample has fewer than 400,000 clones, around 74% seen once. Sample: memory CD4+ T cells sorted from blood. The receptors here all came from a man aged 25 to 40 in good health. Both conserved end residues are part of each CDR3. The D gene is left open where the match is weak. Size tells how often a clone was seen (once, few, many) or the class of an expanded clone, and some rows leave it out.

CDR3,DNA,V,J,D,size
CASAMTGGSIQETQYF,TGTGCCAGTGCTATGACAGGGGGCTCTATCCAAGAGACCCAGTACTTC,TRBV19,TRBJ2-5,TRBD1,.
CASSFRPGQSNQPQHF,TGTGCCAGCAGCTTTCGACCGGGACAGAGCAATCAGCCCCAGCATTTT,TRBV5-6,TRBJ1-5,TRBD1,.
CASSPQGGTEAFF,TGTGCCAGCAGCCCACAGGGTGGCACTGAAGCTTTCTTT,TRBV6-6,TRBJ1-1,.,.
CASSLGVSRQDSFF,TGTGCCAGCAGTTTGGGGGTCAGTCGACAGGATTCTTTCTTT,TRBV2,TRBJ1-1,.,.
CASSSSRLGNQPQHF,TGTGCCAGCTCTAGCAGTAGGCTCGGCAATCAGCCCCAGCATTTT,TRBV6-5,TRBJ1-5,.,.
CASSSHRGRGYEQYF,TGTGCCAGCAGTTCCCACAGGGGTAGGGGCTACGAGCAGTACTTC,TRBV28,TRBJ2-7,TRBD1,.
CASSASMGTDTQYF,TGTGCCAGCAGCGCCAGTATGGGCACAGATACGCAGTATTTT,TRBV2,TRBJ2-3,.,.
CASSGDSGETQYF,TGTGCCAGCAGCGGGGACAGCGGAGAGACCCAGTACTTC,TRBV5-6,TRBJ2-5,TRBD1,.
CASSRGLAGAAGELFF,TGTGCCAGTAGTAGAGGACTAGCGGGAGCGGCCGGGGAGCTGTTTTTT,TRBV19,TRBJ2-2,TRBD2,few
CASSPALAGDYNEQFF,TGTGCCAGCTCACCCGCTCTAGCGGGGGACTACAATGAGCAGTTCTTC,TRBV18,TRBJ2-1,TRBD2,.
CASSTTGTDVYEQYF,TGTGCCAGCTCCACTACCGGGACAGACGTATACGAGCAGTACTTC,TRBV7-9,TRBJ2-7,TRBD1,.
CASSFGQLGELFF,TGTGCCAGCAGCTTTGGGCAGCTCGGGGAGCTGTTTTTT,TRBV7-8,TRBJ2-2,.,.
CASSPVWGSGANVLTF,TGTGCCAGCAGTCCCGTATGGGGGTCTGGGGCCAACGTCCTGACTTTC,TRBV28,TRBJ2-6,.,.
CASFGSGGEETQYF,TGTGCCAGCTTCGGGTCGGGCGGGGAAGAGACCCAGTACTTC,TRBV25-1,TRBJ2-5,.,many
CASSLGSTRVAKNIQYF,TGTGCCAGCAGCTTAGGGAGTACGAGGGTAGCCAAAAACATTCAGTACTTC,TRBV7-2,TRBJ2-4,.,.
CASSPGQEEKLFF,TGTGCCAGCAGTCCGGGACAGGAGGAAAAACTGTTTTTT,TRBV28,TRBJ1-4,TRBD1,.
CASSLGQGYYGYTF,TGTGCCAGCAGTTTAGGACAGGGTTACTATGGCTACACCTTC,TRBV2,TRBJ1-2,TRBD1,.
CASSFNRGLETQYF,TGTGCCAGCAGCTTCAACAGGGGTCTCGAGACCCAGTACTTC,TRBV7-2,TRBJ2-5,TRBD1,once
CASSTRGASVIRTQYF,TGTGCCAGCAGCACCCGAGGGGCTAGCGTAATTAGGACCCAGTACTTC,TRBV7-2,TRBJ2-5,.,.
CASSPGLAGVETQYF,TGCGCCAGCAGCCCGGGACTAGCGGGAGTAGAGACCCAGTACTTC,TRBV5-1,TRBJ2-5,TRBD2,.
CASSQGTSGRRTDTQYF,TGCGCCAGCAGCCAAGGGACTAGCGGGAGGCGAACAGATACGCAGTATTTT,TRBV4-3,TRBJ2-3,TRBD2,.
CASSESPRQGDGYTF,TGTGCCAGCAGTGAGTCCCCGCGACAGGGTGATGGCTACACCTTC,TRBV6-1,TRBJ1-2,TRBD1,.
CASSSQESGRPMNTEAFF,TGTGCCAGCAGCTCCCAAGAAAGTGGACGGCCAATGAACACTGAAGCTTTCTTT,TRBV7-9,TRBJ1-1,.,few
CSVGKPPPGQGAVTEAFF,TGCAGCGTTGGCAAACCGCCCCCGGGACAGGGGGCGGTCACTGAAGCTTTCTTT,TRBV29-1,TRBJ1-1,TRBD1,.
CASSATGLETQYF,TGTGCCAGCAGCGCAACAGGGTTAGAGACCCAGTACTTC,TRBV9,TRBJ2-5,.,many
CASSQANTGELFF,TGTGCCAGCTCACAAGCGAACACCGGGGAGCTGTTTTTT,TRBV18,TRBJ2-2,.,.
CASSPRTGTSAYNEQFF,TGTGCCAGCAGCCCAAGAACCGGGACTAGCGCCTACAATGAGCAGTTCTTC,TRBV11-3,TRBJ2-1,TRBD2,.
CAWSTPTPDTTEAFF,TGTGCCTGGAGCACACCGACACCCGACACCACTGAAGCTTTCTTT,TRBV30,TRBJ1-1,.,.
CASSYSSNQPQHF,TGTGCCAGCTCATATAGTAGCAATCAGCCCCAGCATTTT,TRBV18,TRBJ1-5,.,.
CASSLPGQGLNTGELFF,TGTGCCAGCAGTTTACCGGGACAGGGATTGAACACCGGGGAGCTGTTTTTT,TRBV7-9,TRBJ2-2,TRBD1,.
CASSLKRAGDGGNQPQHF,TGTGCCAGCAGTTTAAAGCGGGCAGGGGATGGTGGGAATCAGCCCCAGCATTTT,TRBV28,TRBJ1-5,.,.
CASSRFYEQFF,TGTGCCAGCAGCCGTTTCTATGAGCAGTTCTTC,TRBV5-6,TRBJ2-1,.,many
CASSKLAGVTDTQYF,TGTGCCAGCAGCAAACTAGCGGGGGTCACAGATACGCAGTATTTT,TRBV27,TRBJ2-3,TRBD2,.
CAIRTNNRGNYGYTF,TGTGCCATCAGGACCAACAACAGGGGGAACTATGGCTACACCTTC,TRBV10-3,TRBJ1-2,TRBD1,.
CASSLDRGKTEAFF,TGTGCCAGCTCGCTAGACAGGGGGAAGACTGAAGCTTTCTTT,TRBV18,TRBJ1-1,TRBD1,few
CAWSRQGRSYTF,TGTGCCTGGAGTCGACAGGGACGGAGCTACACCTTC,TRBV30,TRBJ1-2,TRBD1,.
CASRERLEQYF,TGTGCCAGCAGGGAAAGGCTGGAGCAGTACTTC,TRBV6-1,TRBJ2-7,.,once
CASSQDSRFGGYTF,TGCGCCAGCAGCCAAGACTCCAGGTTCGGGGGCTACACCTTC,TRBV4-3,TRBJ1-2,.,.
CASSLSRASGRAGEQFF,TGTGCCAGCAGTCTTTCCCGGGCTAGCGGGAGGGCTGGAGAGCAGTTCTTC,TRBV11-2,TRBJ2-1,TRBD2,few
CASSNTDRPETQYF,TGTGCCAGCAGCAATACGGACAGGCCCGAGACCCAGTACTTC,TRBV7-3,TRBJ2-5,TRBD1,.
CASSNTRFYEQYF,TGTGCCAGCAGTAACACTAGATTCTACGAGCAGTACTTC,TRBV6-1,TRBJ2-7,.,.
CASSTPLLSADTQYF,TGCGCCAGCAGCACACCCCTACTATCCGCAGATACGCAGTATTTT,TRBV5-1,TRBJ2-3,.,.
CASSLGDTLDTQYF,TGCGCCAGCAGCTTGGGGGACACCCTGGATACGCAGTATTTT,TRBV5-1,TRBJ2-3,.,.
CASSLDLGADTQYF,TGTGCCAGCAGCTTGGATTTAGGGGCAGATACGCAGTATTTT,TRBV7-7,TRBJ2-3,.,few
CSAGDSYEQYF,TGCAGTGCTGGGGACAGCTACGAGCAGTACTTC,TRBV20-1,TRBJ2-7,TRBD1,.
CASWRGMGTGELFF,TGTGCCAGCTGGAGAGGGATGGGCACCGGGGAGCTGTTTTTT,TRBV2,TRBJ2-2,.,.
CASSRAGGEYEQYF,TGTGCCAGCAGCCGCGCAGGGGGGGAGTACGAGCAGTACTTC,TRBV6-5,TRBJ2-7,.,.
CASSRNKGQETQYF,TGTGCCAGCAGCCGTAATAAGGGCCAAGAGACCCAGTACTTC,TRBV7-2,TRBJ2-5,.,.
CASRTANYGYTF,TGTGCCAGCAGGACAGCTAACTATGGCTACACCTTC,TRBV27,TRBJ1-2,.,few
CASSPPRVGGELFF,TGTGCCAGCTCACCACCCAGGGTTGGCGGGGAGCTGTTTTTT,TRBV18,TRBJ2-2,.,few
CASSVLREGGQFF,TGCGCCAGCAGTGTTTTGCGGGAGGGCGGGCAGTTCTTC,TRBV10-1,TRBJ2-1,TRBD2,few
CASSESIGTGVYEQYF,TGCGCCAGCAGTGAGTCGATCGGGACAGGGGTCTACGAGCAGTACTTC,TRBV10-1,TRBJ2-7,TRBD1,.
CASSNSRQGSTQYF,TGTGCCAGCAGCAATTCAAGACAGGGGTCGACCCAGTACTTC,TRBV13,TRBJ2-5,TRBD1,many
CASSLNGKSYNEQFF,TGTGCCAGCAGCTTAAACGGAAAATCCTACAATGAGCAGTTCTTC,TRBV7-3,TRBJ2-1,.,.
CASSVDSYNEKLFF,TGTGCCAGCAGCGTCGACAGCTATAATGAAAAACTGTTTTTT,TRBV9,TRBJ1-4,.,.
CATKTKTGLSEKLFF,TGTGCCACCAAGACCAAAACAGGGTTGAGCGAAAAACTGTTTTTT,TRBV2,TRBJ1-4,.,few
CASITERNTEAFF,TGTGCCAGCATTACAGAGAGGAACACTGAAGCTTTCTTT,TRBV2,TRBJ1-1,.,.